What follows are 27 T cell receptor beta chains derived from one specimen sequenced in a study of T-cell memory formation after mild COVID-19. TCRdb passed the 5' RACE reads through MiXCR, listing each CDR3 protein once. The data show around 390,000 distinct CDR3 sequences, 16% seen once. Sequences were obtained from PBMCs or a T cell subset sorted from them (not recorded which). The receptors come from a man between 18 and 35 years old who had mild COVID-19 (a few samples of this study predate the infection). Cell type and time point are not known.

The V call is TRBV9, the J call TRBJ1-1, with D unresolved. The CDR3 covers 15 residues. Trimming shortened V by 3 bases and J by 0 bases, and 12 bases separated the two germline ends. Germline CDR1 SGDLS, CDR2 YYNGEE. For the CDR3, the DNA is TGTGCCAGCAGCGCGTACAGTACCCTGAACACTGAAGCTTTCTTT. Translated: CASSAYSTLNTEAFF.

This rearrangement joins TRBV7-2 to TRBJ2-5, with 10 bases fitting TRBD2. Germline V lookup: CDR1 SGHTA, CDR2 FQGNSA. V was pared by 5 bases and J by 4 bases, with 7 bases of the junction left unmatched. This CDR3 is built from 15 residues. The CDR3 DNA is TGTGCCAGCAGCCTCATAGCGGGGGGAGGAGAGACCCAGTACTTC. It yields the protein CASSLIAGGGETQYF.

The chain links TRBV7-9 to TRBJ2-3, with TRBD1 matching over 8 bases. With V trimmed by 5 bases and J by 5 bases, 3 bases remained unmatched. The germline CDR1 and CDR2 sequences are SEHNR and FQNEAQ (reference sequence). There are 13 residues in the CDR3. The CDR3 protein is CASSAGTGDTQYF. For the CDR3, the DNA is TGTGCCAGCAGCGCCGGGACAGGAGATACGCAGTATTTT.

This chain connects TRBV12-3 or TRBV12-4 to TRBJ1-2; D ambiguous. This CDR3 has 13 residues. Trimming took off 8 bases at V and 7 bases at J, with 17 bases between the two ends. In DNA, the CDR3 is TGTGCCAGCGTAACGGGATTCTTGGGTGGCTACACCTTC. It encodes CASVTGFLGGYTF.

The CDR3, as DNA: TGTGCCAGCAGGTTGGACTGGGGTCCCTCACCCCTCCACTTT. This translates into CASRLDWGPSPLHF. J is TRBJ1-6 and V is TRBV11-2, with no clear D. The CDR3 is 14 residues long. The V gene lost 6 bases and the J gene lost 10 bases, with 16 bases spanning the gap. CDR1 and CDR2 (germline): SGHAT, FQNNGV. Drawing the rest from reference TRBV11-2 and TRBJ1-6, the complete variable domain is EAGVAQSPRYKIIEKRQSVAFWCNPISGHATLYWYQQILGQGPKLLIQFQNNGVVDDSQLPKDRFSAERLKGVDSTLKIQPAKLEDSAVYLCASRLDWGPSPLHFGNGTRLTVT.

The V and J genes are TRBV11-1 and TRBJ2-5; D remains ambiguous. This CDR3 contains 14 residues. Germline loops: CDR1 SGHAT, CDR2 FQDESV (reference sequence). Trimming took 5 bases from V and 5 from J, leaving 15 bases between them. The CDR3 nucleotides read TGTGCCAGCAGCACTGCTCAAACGGGCGAGACCCAGTACTTC. Protein: CASSTAQTGETQYF.

J is TRBJ1-2 and V is TRBV20-1; a possible D gene is TRBD1 (6 bases). The CDR3 contains 15 residues. Germline assignment: CDR1 DFQATT and CDR2 SNEGSKA (reference sequence). Trimming removed 0 bases at V and 3 bases at J, with 14 bases between. CDR3 sequence: CSARDGEGVYYGYTF. The CDR3 coding sequence is TGCAGTGCTAGAGATGGCGAGGGGGTGTACTATGGCTACACCTTC.

The chain joins TRBV7-2 to TRBJ2-7, with 7 bases identical to TRBD2. This CDR3 has 12 amino acids. Germline lookup yields CDR1 SGHTA and CDR2 FQGNSA. Germline trimming cut 8 bases from V and 3 bases from J; bases unmatched to any gene: 4. CDR3 sequence (DNA): TGTGCCAGCGCCGGGACTAACTACGAGCAGTACTTC. Its translation is CASAGTNYEQYF. The full variable domain, rest sourced from reference TRBV7-2 and TRBJ2-7, is GAGVSQSPSNKVTEKGKDVELRCDPISGHTALYWYRQSLGQGLEFLIYFQGNSAPDKSGLPSDRFSAERTGGSVSTLTIQRTQQEDSAVYLCASAGTNYEQYFGPGTRLTVT.

The rearrangement links TRBV20-1 to TRBJ2-3; 11 bases line up with TRBD2. The junction had 2 bases not matched to a gene; V was cut back by 3 bases and J by 6 bases. Germline V gene sequence: CDR1 DFQATT, CDR2 SNEGSKA (reference sequence). This CDR3 is 13 amino acids long. For the CDR3, the DNA is TGCAGTGCTAGGACTAGCGGGGTCGATACGCAGTATTTT. Translated, it gives CSARTSGVDTQYF.

This clonotype occurred many times. V is TRBV24-1 and J is TRBJ2-3, with D tentatively TRBD1 (5 bases). The V end was cut by 4 bases, the J end by 3 bases, with 7 bases between. Germline V gives CDR1 KGHDR, CDR2 SFDVKD. The CDR3 covers 13 residues. The CDR3 nucleotides are TGTGCCACCAGTGACCCAGGGACAGATACGCAGTATTTT. Protein sequence: CATSDPGTDTQYF.

The chain employs TRBV4-3 and TRBJ2-3; 12 nucleotides line up with TRBD1. Germline V gene lookup returns CDR1 LGHNA and CDR2 YSLEER. V shed 4 bases and J 1 base; nucleotides not matched to a gene: 9. CDR3 size: 18 residues. Written as DNA, the CDR3 is TGCGCCAGCAGCCGAGCCGGGACAGGGGGCGGTGGCACAGATACGCAGTATTTT. The encoded protein is CASSRAGTGGGGTDTQYF.

This clonotype was seen a handful of times. J is TRBJ2-2 and V is TRBV5-1, with TRBD2 matching 7 bases. The CDR3 contains 16 residues. The germline V gene has CDR1 SGHRS and CDR2 YFSETQ. V shed 1 base, J shed 6 bases, and the junction held 9 bases outside the gene matches. CDR3 protein: CASSLPGAGSAGELFF. The CDR3 nucleotides read TGCGCCAGCAGCTTGCCGGGAGCGGGGTCGGCCGGGGAGCTGTTTTTT. Looking up the rest from reference TRBV5-1 and TRBJ2-2 gives the full variable domain: KAGVTQTPRYLIKTRGQQVTLSCSPISGHRSVSWYQQTPGQGLQFLFEYFSETQRNKGNFPGRFSGRQFSNSRSEMNVSTLELGDSALYLCASSLPGAGSAGELFFGEGSRLTVL.

This clonotype was observed a few times. The V and J genes are TRBV4-3 and TRBJ1-1; 7 bases map to TRBD1. V shed 2 bases, J shed 8 bases, and the junction held 8 bases outside the gene matches. CDR3 length: 14 residues. Germline-derived CDR1 and CDR2 are LGHNA and YSLEER. The CDR3 coding sequence is TGCGCCAGCAGCCAAATTTCAGGGGGGTCAGAAGCTTTCTTT. This gives the protein CASSQISGGSEAFF.

The chain recombines TRBV7-9 with TRBJ2-7; TRBD2 might be the D (6 bases). Germline lookup yields CDR1 SEHNR and CDR2 FQNEAQ (reference sequence). Trimming cost V 8 bases and J 3 bases, with 8 bases left between them. The CDR3 has 11 residues. The CDR3 here is CASAGSYEQYF. The CDR3 DNA sequence: TGTGCCAGCGCGGGGAGCTACGAGCAGTACTTC.

The chain recombines TRBV7-9 with TRBJ2-7, with 8 bases lining up with TRBD1. The CDR3 runs 12 residues. Trimming removed 4 bases from V and 7 bases from J; junction bases left unmatched: 3. Germline CDR1 is SEHNR and CDR2 is FQNEAQ (reference sequence). The CDR3 DNA sequence: TGTGCCAGCAGCTGGACAGGGCGGGAGCAGTACTTC. It is translated as CASSWTGREQYF.

This clonotype showed up just once. The rearrangement uses TRBV19 and TRBJ2-3; perhaps TRBD2 as D (6 bases). This CDR3 has 13 amino acids. Trimming pared 1 base from V and 4 bases from J, leaving 6 bases between. Germline V gene data show CDR1 as LNHDA and CDR2 as SQIVND (reference sequence). The CDR3 DNA is TGTGCCAGTAGTATAGGGGGGGCAGATACGCAGTATTTT. It encodes CASSIGGADTQYF.

This clonotype was found a few times. This chain uses TRBV12-3 or TRBV12-4 with TRBJ2-3; unclear D gene. The V end lost 3 bases, the J end lost 1 base, and 14 bases lay between the germline ends. The CDR3 runs to 16 residues. For the CDR3, the DNA is TGTGCCAGCAGTTTCCTCCTAGACCAGGGCACAGATACGCAGTATTTT. It encodes CASSFLLDQGTDTQYF.

This rearrangement joins TRBV21-1 to TRBJ2-2; TRBD1 is the table's D call and was not checked against the DNA. TRBV21-1 is deemed a pseudogene. CDR3 length: 13 amino acids. The CDR3 DNA reads as TGTGCCAGCACCGCCCCGAACACCGGGGAGCTGTTTTTT. Its translation is CASTAPNTGELFF.

This clonotype was counted only a few times. The chain combines TRBV28 with TRBJ2-1; 10 bases are shared with TRBD2. The CDR3 sequence is 15 residues long. V gave up 3 bases and J gave up 6 bases; unmatched junction bases: 5. Looked up from germline, CDR1 is MDHEN and CDR2 is SYDVKM. The CDR3 nucleotides read TGTGCCAGCAGTTTGGGGGGACTAGCGTCCAATGAGCAGTTCTTC. Its protein is CASSLGGLASNEQFF.

This clonotype occurred once. The chain is built from TRBV7-8 and TRBJ2-7; TRBD1 might be the D (6 bases). Germline values: CDR1 SGHVS, CDR2 FQNEAQ. The ends were cut back, 6 bases at V and 2 bases at J, with 23 bases in the middle. This CDR3 is 17 amino acids long. Here the CDR3 DNA reads TGTGCCAGCAGTCGAACCGAACAGGGAAGGGGACCCTACGAGCAGTACTTC. Translated, it gives CASSRTEQGRGPYEQYF.

A few counts support this clonotype. This chain connects TRBV11-2 to TRBJ1-5, with unresolved D. With 3 bases removed from V and 3 bases from J, the gap between germline ends came to 6 bases. CDR3 length: 13 residues. The germline CDR1 and CDR2 sequences are SGHAT and FQNNGV. CDR3 loop: CASSFQPNQPQHF. CDR3 DNA sequence: TGTGCCAGCAGCTTTCAACCCAATCAGCCCCAGCATTTT. The full variable domain, in which reference TRBV11-2 and TRBJ1-5 provide the parts outside the CDR3, is EAGVAQSPRYKIIEKRQSVAFWCNPISGHATLYWYQQILGQGPKLLIQFQNNGVVDDSQLPKDRFSAERLKGVDSTLKIQPAKLEDSAVYLCASSFQPNQPQHFGDGTRLSIL.

The CDR3 bases are TGTGCCAGCAGCTTGGTTTCTTCGGAGACCCAGTACTTC. Amino acids: CASSLVSSETQYF. This chain links TRBV7-9 with TRBJ2-5; the D is unclear. Between the trimmed V and J ends, which lost 3 bases and 5 bases, there was a span of 10 bases. This CDR3 comprises 13 residues. Germline assignment: CDR1 SEHNR and CDR2 FQNEAQ (reference sequence). The entire variable domain, with the rest obtained from reference TRBV7-9 and TRBJ2-5, is as follows: DTGVSQNPRHKITKRGQNVTFRCDPISEHNRLYWYRQTLGQGPEFLTYFQNEAQLEKSRLLSDRFSAERPKGSFSTLEIQRTEQGDSAMYLCASSLVSSETQYFGPGTRLLVL.

This clonotype turned up a few times. V and J are TRBV7-9 and TRBJ2-5; D tentatively reads TRBD1 or TRBD2 (5 bases each). The CDR3 has 12 residues. V shed 10 bases and J shed 5 bases, with 14 bases lying between them. CDR1 and CDR2 (germline): SEHNR, FQNEAQ (reference sequence). CDR3 nucleotides: TGTGCCACCCGAGGGGTTTCGGAGACCCAGTACTTC. Protein product: CATRGVSETQYF.

The J gene is TRBJ2-7, the V gene TRBV5-1; D is perhaps TRBD1 (6 bases). Between the trimmed V and J ends, which lost 6 bases and 6 bases, there was a span of 19 bases. CDR3 length: 14 residues. The germline CDR1 and CDR2 sequences are SGHRS and YFSETQ. In DNA, the CDR3 is TGCGCCAGCACCGATTCTCACAGGGTTGGCGAGCAGTACTTC. Protein sequence: CASTDSHRVGEQYF.

This clonotype was counted ten times or more. This chain connects TRBV5-1 to TRBJ2-2; D perhaps matches TRBD2 (6 bases). Trimming removed 5 bases at V and 6 bases at J, with 11 bases between. The CDR3 loop spans 13 amino acids. The V gene's germline CDR1 is SGHRS and CDR2 YFSETQ. The CDR3 DNA is TGCGCCAGCAGACCCGGGGAGGCCGGGGAGCTGTTTTTT. This gives the protein CASRPGEAGELFF.

The chain combines TRBV7-9 with TRBJ1-1; D unresolved. CDR1 SEHNR and CDR2 FQNEAQ come from the germline V gene (reference sequence). CDR3 size: 15 residues. Trimming cost V 2 bases and J 4 bases, with 14 bases left between them. The CDR3 nucleotides read TGTGCCAGCAGCTTATTGATCGGCATGGGCACTGAAGCTTTCTTT. Its protein is CASSLLIGMGTEAFF.

The chain joins TRBV9 to TRBJ2-3; D perhaps matches TRBD1 (5 bases). CDR1 is SGDLS and CDR2 is YYNGEE in the germline V gene. This CDR3 region has 15 residues. The V end was cut by 3 bases, the J end by 0 bases, with 11 bases between. CDR3 in amino acids: CASSGSWGSTDTQYF. In nucleotides, the CDR3 is TGTGCCAGCAGCGGTAGCTGGGGCAGCACAGATACGCAGTATTTT.